This T cell receptor beta chain derives from a study of blood T cell repertoires in COVID-19. Study in general: Some COVID-19 samples were acute and others convalescent; all came from the United States, Italy and Spain. The analysed material was cDNA or gDNA that came from T cells, B-cell-depleted T cells, or PBMCs.

Method: immunoSEQ multiplex PCR; TCRdb's copy keeps in-frame clones and lacks some. The repertoire includes about 300,000 clones, around 87% of them detected once, and around 4.3% sits in the top ten. Trimming left V 1 base short and J 0 bases short, with 13 bases between. Germline CDR1 SGHDN, CDR2 FVKESK. The CDR3 loop spans 16 amino acids. The study recruited people aged roughly 18 to 100 years across roughly 23 US areas. Allocation to cohorts depended on clinical history reported by the participants. The clonotype comes from a woman aged 18-29 years with acute COVID-19. The sample consisted of PBMCs or T cells enriched from blood (not recorded which). The rearrangement joins TRBV14 to TRBJ2-7; D may be TRBD2 (6 bases). CDR3 in DNA: TGTGCCAGCAGCCAAGGACGACCGGGACTCTCCTACGAGCAGTACTTC. It codes for CASSQGRPGLSYEQYF.